These 21 T cell receptor beta chains were all obtained from the same sample, sequenced in a study of OX40 agonist ivuxolimab in advanced cancers. TCRdb keeps only in-frame clones here, not all; method: immunoSEQ multiplex PCR. The sample contains roughly 30,000 clones, approximately 83% of which appear only once. The specimen comprised CD4+ or CD8+ T cells sorted from blood, sampled in a trial of the OX40 agonist ivuxolimab. These receptors were taken from an adult with an advanced solid tumor such as melanoma, head and neck, liver or kidney cancer.

The genes are TRBV13 and TRBJ2-7, with TRBD1 matching over 12 bases. The CDR3 consists of 13 residues. V lost 8 bases to trimming and J lost 3 bases; unmatched junction nucleotides: 2. Germline values: CDR1 PRHDT, CDR2 FYEKMQ (reference sequence). Written as DNA, the CDR3 is TGTGCCAGCGGGACAGGGGGCAACTACGAGCAGTACTTC. The encoded protein is CASGTGGNYEQYF. Full variable domain (remainder filled in from reference TRBV13 and TRBJ2-7): AAGVIQSPRHLIKEKRETATLKCYPIPRHDTVYWYQQGPGQDPQFLISFYEKMQSDKGSIPDRFSAQQFSDYHSELNMSSLELGDSALYFCASGTGGNYEQYFGPGTRLTVT.

This clone was seen once. The rearrangement joins TRBV16 to TRBJ2-1; 8 positions agree with TRBD1. The V gene end was trimmed by 5 bases and the J gene end by 6 bases; junction bases not matched to a gene: 3. Germline CDR1 reads KGHSY; CDR2 reads FQNENV. The CDR3 has 13 amino acids. This CDR3 reads CASSGQGSNEQFF. The CDR3 DNA sequence: TGTGCCAGCAGCGGACAGGGAAGCAATGAGCAGTTCTTC.

The gene calls are TRBV5-1 and TRBJ2-7; D is perhaps TRBD2 (7 bases). Germline values: CDR1 SGHRS, CDR2 YFSETQ. This CDR3 contains 15 residues. V was shortened by 3 bases and J by 5 bases, with 18 bases between the two germline ends. This chain's CDR3 is CASSWGGRPGDEQYF. CDR3 coding DNA: TGCGCCAGCAGCTGGGGGGGCAGGCCAGGTGACGAGCAGTACTTC.

As DNA, the CDR3 is TGTGCCAGCAGCACCCGGGGGAGCTCCTACAATGAGCAGTTCTTC. The encoded protein is CASSTRGSSYNEQFF. The rearrangement links TRBV5-4 to TRBJ2-1; tentatively, D is TRBD2 (6 bases). CDR1 SGHNT and CDR2 YYREEE come from the germline V gene (reference sequence). The CDR3 is 15 amino acids. Trimming took 4 bases from V and 0 from J, leaving 11 bases between them.

This clone has a handful of counts. This chain joins TRBV19 and TRBJ2-1; D might be TRBD1 (6 bases). The germline V and J ends were trimmed by 1 base and 9 bases, with 10 bases remaining between them. CDR3 length: 13 residues. The germline V gene encodes CDR1 LNHDA and CDR2 SQIVND (reference sequence). The CDR3 is CASSIVSGVEQFF. As DNA, the CDR3 is TGTGCCAGTAGTATAGTTTCAGGGGTTGAGCAGTTCTTC. The full variable domain, rest sourced from reference TRBV19 and TRBJ2-1, is DGGITQSPKYLFRKEGQNVTLSCEQNLNHDAMYWYRQDPGQGLRLIYYSQIVNDFQKGDIAEGYSVSREKKESFPLTVTSAQKNPTAFYLCASSIVSGVEQFFGPGTRLTVL.

V and J are TRBV27 and TRBJ2-7; no clear D gene. Germline values: CDR1 MNHEY, CDR2 SMNVEV (reference sequence). The CDR3 loop spans 14 amino acids. V dropped 4 bases and J dropped 3 bases, with 13 bases sitting between them. CDR3 region: CASSYGPIGYEQYF. The DNA for the CDR3 is TGTGCCAGCAGTTACGGGCCTATTGGCTACGAGCAGTACTTC.

The chain carries TRBV7-6 and TRBJ1-1; 10 bases map to TRBD1. Germline trimming cut 4 bases from V and 1 base from J; bases unmatched to any gene: 0. Germline V gene lookup returns CDR1 SGHVS and CDR2 FNYEAQ. CDR3 length equals 14 residues. The CDR3 nucleotides read TGTGCCAGCAGCTGGACAGGGGGGAACACTGAAGCTTTCTTT. Protein: CASSWTGGNTEAFF.

V is TRBV29-1 and J is TRBJ1-4; 7 nucleotides align to TRBD1. Germline V gene lookup returns CDR1 SQVTM and CDR2 ANQGSEA. Trimming took 2 bases from V and 5 from J; bases not matched to a gene: 5. The CDR3 extends over 14 amino acids. The CDR3, as DNA: TGCAGCGTTGAATTTACAGGGGACAATGAAAAACTGTTTTTT. It encodes CSVEFTGDNEKLFF.

This clone was counted once. At one of its ends the junction is not consistent with the germline gene, which may arise from a read error. The chain recombines TRBV5-1 with TRBJ2-5; possible D gene TRBD2, 5 bases. Germline V gene sequence: CDR1 SGHRS, CDR2 YFSETQ. CDR3 length equals 14 residues. The CDR3 nucleotides read TGTGCCAGCAGCTTTACTAGTGAACAAGAGACCCAGTACTTC. Protein product: CASSFTSEQETQYF.

The chain is built from TRBV30 and TRBJ1-5, with D possibly TRBD1 on 6 matching bases. This CDR3 region has 15 residues. Germline lookup yields CDR1 GTSNPN and CDR2 SVGIG (reference sequence). Trimming left V 0 bases short and J 5 bases short, with 14 bases between. The chain's CDR3 is CAWSVLGGPDQPQHF. The CDR3 DNA reads TGTGCCTGGAGTGTACTTGGGGGGCCCGATCAGCCCCAGCATTTT.

This chain connects TRBV5-4 to TRBJ1-6; the D is unclear. Deletions cut 7 bases from V and 7 bases from J, with 12 bases between. CDR1 and CDR2 (germline): SGHNT, YYREEE (reference sequence). CDR3 size: 13 residues. CDR3 nucleotide sequence: TGTGCCAGCGGAGGGCCGACGAATTCACCCCTCCACTTT. Residues: CASGGPTNSPLHF.

The chain employs TRBV7-9 and TRBJ1-2, with 7 bases identical to TRBD1. CDR3 length equals 16 residues. Germline CDR1 is SEHNR and CDR2 is FQNEAQ (reference sequence). Unmatched junction bases numbered 14, after V lost 5 bases and J lost 5 bases. The CDR3 sequence: CASSIPTGPLSYGYTF. The CDR3 DNA reads as TGTGCCAGCAGCATACCGACAGGGCCCCTATCTTATGGCTACACCTTC.

The sample holds a few counts of this clone. The chain carries TRBV13 and TRBJ2-3; no firm D call. The germline V gene has CDR1 PRHDT and CDR2 FYEKMQ (reference sequence). Trimming stripped 6 bases from V and 6 bases from J, with 10 bases between. The CDR3 has 12 amino acids. The CDR3 is CASSLGVDTQYF. The CDR3 bases are TGTGCCAGCAGTTTGGGCGTGGATACGCAGTATTTT.

The CDR3 nucleotides read TGTGCCAGCAGCCACGGGACCCTTAATGAAAAACTGTTTTTT. This sequence encodes CASSHGTLNEKLFF. This chain connects TRBV11-2 to TRBJ1-4, with a tentative D call TRBD1 (5 bases). CDR1 and CDR2 (germline): SGHAT, FQNNGV. With 5 bases removed from V and 4 bases from J, the gap between germline ends came to 11 bases. The CDR3 consists of 14 residues. Full variable domain (rest looked up from reference TRBV11-2 and TRBJ1-4): EAGVAQSPRYKIIEKRQSVAFWCNPISGHATLYWYQQILGQGPKLLIQFQNNGVVDDSQLPKDRFSAERLKGVDSTLKIQPAKLEDSAVYLCASSHGTLNEKLFFGSGTQLSVL.

This chain joins TRBV7-6 and TRBJ2-3; the D gene is possibly TRBD2 (6 bases). Germline CDR1 SGHVS, CDR2 FNYEAQ. There are 15 residues in the CDR3. With 5 bases removed from V and 0 bases from J, the gap between germline ends came to 12 bases. CDR3 nucleotides: TGTGCCAGCAGCCCCGCCGGGGGAAGCACAGATACGCAGTATTTT. As protein: CASSPAGGSTDTQYF.

The count of this clone is one. The J gene is TRBJ2-3, the V gene TRBV27; 9 bases fit TRBD1. This CDR3 is built from 15 residues. Germline values: CDR1 MNHEY, CDR2 SMNVEV (reference sequence). After removal of 2 bases from V and 5 bases from J, the junction contained 5 bases not matched to a gene. CDR3 amino acids: CASSLGDRVVDTQYF. CDR3 bases: TGTGCCAGCAGTTTAGGGGACAGGGTTGTAGATACGCAGTATTTT.

CDR3 DNA: TGTGCCAGCAGTGAAGCTGTAGGGCTTCTCGGCTACGAGCAGTACTTC. Translation gives CASSEAVGLLGYEQYF. V and J are TRBV6-1 and TRBJ2-7; D gene uncertain. The germline CDR1 and CDR2 sequences are MNHNS and SASEGT. The length of the CDR3 is 16 residues. V lost 0 bases, J lost 3 bases, and 15 bases lay in between.

The gene calls are TRBV7-6 and TRBJ2-7; 8 positions match TRBD1. V shed 1 base and J 0 bases; nucleotides not matched to a gene: 2. Germline CDR1 and CDR2: SGHVS and FNYEAQ. The CDR3 consists of 15 residues. Written as DNA, the CDR3 is TGTGCCAGCAGCTTAGTGACAGGGGACTCCTACGAGCAGTACTTC. Its protein is CASSLVTGDSYEQYF. Full variable domain (outside the CDR3, taken from reference TRBV7-6 and TRBJ2-7): GAGVSQSPRYKVTKRGQDVALRCDPISGHVSLYWYRQALGQGPEFLTYFNYEAQQDKSGLPNDRFSAERPEGSISTLTIQRTEQRDSAMYRCASSLVTGDSYEQYFGPGTRLTVT.

This sequence joins TRBV27 and TRBJ2-3, with 7 bases identical to TRBD2. The CDR3 totals 15 residues. The germline V gene encodes CDR1 MNHEY and CDR2 SMNVEV (reference sequence). V lost 7 bases, J lost 2 bases, and 9 bases stayed unmatched. The CDR3 nucleotides are TGTGCCAGCATTTCCCGCGGGGGTTACACAGATACGCAGTATTTT. This encodes CASISRGGYTDTQYF.

The count of this clone is one. The V call is TRBV5-4, the J call TRBJ2-5; D may be TRBD1 or TRBD2 (5 bases each). V was pared by 4 bases and J by 5 bases, with 9 bases between. Germline CDR1 and CDR2: SGHNT and YYREEE (reference sequence). The CDR3 is 12 amino acids. This CDR3 reads CASSGWGETQYF. The DNA for the CDR3 is TGTGCCAGCAGCGGTTGGGGGGAGACCCAGTACTTC.

V is TRBV27 and J is TRBJ1-2, with TRBD1 identical over 7 bases. Germline CDR1 is MNHEY and CDR2 is SMNVEV (reference sequence). With V trimmed by 5 bases and J by 3 bases, 6 bases remained unmatched. This CDR3 is 14 amino acids long. CDR3 bases: TGTGCCAGCAGTCCCCAGGGGGGGCACTATGGCTACACCTTC. Residues: CASSPQGGHYGYTF.